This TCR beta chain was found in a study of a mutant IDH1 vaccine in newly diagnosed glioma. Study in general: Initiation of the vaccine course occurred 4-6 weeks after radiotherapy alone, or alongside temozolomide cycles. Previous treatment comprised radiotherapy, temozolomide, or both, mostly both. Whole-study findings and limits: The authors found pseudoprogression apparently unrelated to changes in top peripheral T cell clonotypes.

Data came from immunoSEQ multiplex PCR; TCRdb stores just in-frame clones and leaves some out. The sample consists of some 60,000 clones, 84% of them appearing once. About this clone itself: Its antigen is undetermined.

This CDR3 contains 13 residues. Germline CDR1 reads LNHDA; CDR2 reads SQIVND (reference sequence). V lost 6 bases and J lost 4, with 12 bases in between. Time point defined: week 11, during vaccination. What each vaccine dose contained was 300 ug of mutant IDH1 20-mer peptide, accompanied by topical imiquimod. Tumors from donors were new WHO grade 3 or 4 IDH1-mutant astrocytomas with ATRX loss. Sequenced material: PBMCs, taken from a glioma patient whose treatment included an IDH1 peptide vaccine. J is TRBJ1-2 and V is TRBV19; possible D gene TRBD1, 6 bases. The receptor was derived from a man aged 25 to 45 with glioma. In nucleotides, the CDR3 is TGTGCCAGTAGACAACAGGGCTCCTATGGCTACACCTTC. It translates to CASRQQGSYGYTF.